The rows below give T cell receptor beta chains drawn from one sample of a study of blood T cell repertoires in COVID-19. Here immunoSEQ multiplex PCR was the method, and the copy in TCRdb shows in-frame clones only, minus some. Here the sample spans 75,000 to 100,000 clones, around 87% being singletons. Sequenced sample: peripheral blood. The receptors here all came from a human donor in a cohort sampled during active COVID-19. Both conserved end residues are part of each CDR3. The D gene is left open where the match is weak. A row's size may be missing; if present it is once, few, many or a size class.

abundance: -; len: 17; d_gene: TRBD2; j_gene: TRBJ2-7; v_gene: TRBV18; CDR3aa: CASSPRGLAGAFFEQYF; CDR3nt: TGTGCCAGCTCACCGCGAGGACTAGCGGGAGCCTTTTTCGAGCAGTACTTC
abundance: -; len: 18; d_gene: -; j_gene: TRBJ2-7; v_gene: TRBV4-2; CDR3aa: CASSQFRGGGLSSYEQYF; CDR3nt: TGTGCCAGCAGCCAATTTAGGGGCGGGGGCTTAAGCTCCTACGAGCAGTACTTC
abundance: -; len: 16; d_gene: -; j_gene: TRBJ2-1; v_gene: TRBV9; CDR3aa: CASSVGDLGAYNEQFF; CDR3nt: TGTGCCAGCAGCGTAGGGGATTTGGGGGCTTACAATGAGCAGTTCTTC
abundance: -; len: 15; d_gene: -; j_gene: TRBJ1-5; v_gene: TRBV27; CDR3aa: CASSLRVPAYQPQHF; CDR3nt: TGTGCCAGCAGTTTACGGGTCCCTGCCTATCAGCCCCAGCATTTT
abundance: -; len: 14; d_gene: TRBD2; j_gene: TRBJ2-3; v_gene: TRBV29-1; CDR3aa: CSAGGGLGGPTQYF; CDR3nt: TGCAGCGCCGGGGGGGGGCTGGGCGGACCTACGCAGTATTTT
abundance: -; len: 15; d_gene: TRBD2; j_gene: TRBJ2-3; v_gene: TRBV6-2/TRBV6-3; CDR3aa: CASSYSSGRTDTQYF; CDR3nt: TGTGCCAGCAGTTACTCTAGCGGGCGCACAGATACGCAGTATTTT
abundance: -; len: 15; d_gene: -; j_gene: TRBJ1-5; v_gene: TRBV18; CDR3aa: CASSRKGGKNQPQHF; CDR3nt: TGTGCCAGCTCTCGTAAGGGGGGGAAGAATCAGCCCCAGCATTTT
abundance: -; len: 12; d_gene: TRBD1; j_gene: TRBJ1-2; v_gene: TRBV30; CDR3aa: CAWRVTGDGYTF; CDR3nt: TGTGCCTGGAGAGTGACAGGGGATGGCTACACCTTC
abundance: -; len: 17; d_gene: TRBD2; j_gene: TRBJ2-3; v_gene: TRBV3-1/TRBV3-2; CDR3aa: CASSQGLAGGPGDTQYF; CDR3nt: TGTGCCAGCAGCCAGGGACTAGCGGGAGGGCCCGGAGATACGCAGTATTTT
abundance: -; len: 14; d_gene: -; j_gene: TRBJ1-2; v_gene: TRBV3-1/TRBV3-2; CDR3aa: CASSQGQGLYGYTF; CDR3nt: TGTGCCAGCAGCCAAGGGCAGGGACTCTATGGCTACACCTTC
abundance: -; len: 11; d_gene: -; j_gene: TRBJ1-2; v_gene: TRBV7-9; CDR3aa: CASSFNDGYTF; CDR3nt: TGTGCCAGCAGCTTCAATGATGGCTACACCTTC
abundance: -; len: 16; d_gene: TRBD1; j_gene: TRBJ1-6; v_gene: TRBV19; CDR3aa: CASSISGTAYNSPLHF; CDR3nt: TGTGCCAGTAGTATTTCCGGGACAGCCTATAATTCACCCCTCCACTTT
abundance: -; len: 15; d_gene: TRBD1; j_gene: TRBJ1-4; v_gene: TRBV19; CDR3aa: CASCRQGVANEKLFF; CDR3nt: TGTGCCAGTTGCCGACAGGGTGTTGCTAATGAAAAACTGTTTTTT
abundance: -; len: 14; d_gene: -; j_gene: TRBJ2-5; v_gene: TRBV2; CDR3aa: CASSDPSVQETQYF; CDR3nt: TGTGCCAGCAGTGACCCTAGCGTTCAAGAGACCCAGTACTTC
abundance: -; len: 19; d_gene: -; j_gene: TRBJ1-1; v_gene: TRBV15; CDR3aa: CATSAEGGGGVGLNTEAFF; CDR3nt: TGTGCCACCAGCGCGGAGGGCGGTGGGGGAGTTGGTTTGAACACTGAAGCTTTCTTT
abundance: -; len: 17; d_gene: TRBD2; j_gene: TRBJ2-7; v_gene: TRBV9; CDR3aa: CASSVGGLAGVSYEQYF; CDR3nt: TGTGCCAGCAGCGTAGGGGGGCTAGCGGGAGTTTCTTACGAGCAGTACTTC
abundance: -; len: 18; d_gene: TRBD1; j_gene: TRBJ1-6; v_gene: TRBV7-9; CDR3aa: CASSLAGTGGSYNSPLHF; CDR3nt: TGTGCCAGCAGCTTAGCCGGGACAGGTGGTTCCTATAATTCACCCCTCCACTTT
abundance: -; len: 18; d_gene: TRBD1; j_gene: TRBJ1-2; v_gene: TRBV7-2; CDR3aa: CASSSRQQYRGHNYGYTF; CDR3nt: TGTGCCAGCAGCTCTAGACAGCAGTACAGGGGCCATAACTATGGCTACACCTTC
abundance: few; len: 19; d_gene: TRBD1; j_gene: TRBJ1-5; v_gene: TRBV3-1/TRBV3-2; CDR3aa: CASSYSRDRGTNGNQPQHF; CDR3nt: TGTGCCAGCAGCTACTCCAGGGACAGGGGAACGAATGGCAATCAGCCCCAGCATTTT
abundance: -; len: 16; d_gene: TRBD2; j_gene: TRBJ2-7; v_gene: TRBV11-2; CDR3aa: CASSLVARGGLYEQYF; CDR3nt: TGTGCCAGCAGCTTAGTAGCGCGGGGGGGCCTGTACGAGCAGTACTTC
abundance: -; len: 14; d_gene: TRBD1; j_gene: TRBJ2-5; v_gene: TRBV5-6; CDR3aa: CASSWQDRVETQYF; CDR3nt: TGTGCCAGCAGCTGGCAGGACAGGGTAGAGACCCAGTACTTC
abundance: -; len: 14; d_gene: TRBD1; j_gene: TRBJ2-5; v_gene: TRBV19; CDR3aa: CASRDRGRGETQYF; CDR3nt: TGTGCCAGTAGGGACAGGGGGCGCGGGGAGACCCAGTACTTC
abundance: -; len: 15; d_gene: TRBD2; j_gene: TRBJ2-3; v_gene: TRBV27; CDR3aa: CATLAGDSGTDTQYF; CDR3nt: TGTGCCACCCTAGCGGGGGATAGTGGAACAGATACGCAGTATTTT
abundance: -; len: 13; d_gene: -; j_gene: TRBJ1-1; v_gene: TRBV7-2; CDR3aa: CASSLELSTEAFF; CDR3nt: TGTGCCAGCAGCTTAGAACTGTCCACTGAAGCTTTCTTT
abundance: -; len: 18; d_gene: TRBD1; j_gene: TRBJ2-1; v_gene: TRBV28; CDR3aa: CASSYSRRDSFSYNEQFF; CDR3nt: TGTGCCAGCAGTTATAGCCGTAGGGACAGTTTCTCCTACAATGAGCAGTTCTTC
abundance: -; len: 17; d_gene: TRBD1; j_gene: TRBJ1-2; v_gene: TRBV15; CDR3aa: CATFGQGAFAGNYGYTF; CDR3nt: TGTGCCACCTTCGGACAGGGGGCCTTCGCAGGAAACTATGGCTACACCTTC